This T cell receptor beta chain came from a study of T cells in localized non-small cell lung cancer. As to this clone: Antigen: not known.

Study-wide results and limits: There was an association of higher blood T cell density with longer overall survival. Appearances in adjacent lung were noted for a median approximately 52 of the top 100 tumor clones. Heterogeneity is still possible, as just one tumor region was sequenced.

Only in-frame clones appear in the TCRdb table, and some are missing; sequencing was by immunoSEQ multiplex PCR. The data hold about 35,000 clones, with under 90% observed a single time. The TCR sequence derives from a man between 40 and 70 years old with stage I lung adenocarcinoma. Sequencing was performed on peripheral blood, taken before any cancer treatment.

The CDR3 bases are TGTGCCAGCAGCTACCAACAGCAAAACGAGCAGTACTTC. This gives the protein CASSYQQQNEQYF. The chain carries TRBV5-5 and TRBJ2-7, with unresolved D. V gave up 3 bases and J gave up 5 bases, with 12 bases separating them. CDR3 length equals 13 residues. CDR1 is SGHKS, CDR2 YYEKEE, per germline (reference sequence).